This T cell receptor (beta chain) came from a study of T cell responses to AZD1222 COVID-19 vaccine. The CDR3 extends over 14 amino acids. Deletions cut 0 bases from V and 3 bases from J, with 7 bases between. CDR1 and CDR2 (germline): MNHEY, SMNVEV (reference sequence). Study-level findings and limits: Spike was spanned by vaccine-associated CD4 TCRs, with dominance at 160-218 and 743-854. Nearly half of spike-specific TCRs reportedly target unmutated variant regions.

The assay was immunoSEQ multiplex PCR, and TCRdb's table has in-frame clones only and misses some. The table lists more than 90,000 clones, 88% of them singletons. As regards this clone: Antigen unknown.

V usage is TRBV27 and J usage is TRBJ2-3, with unresolved D. The source material was peripheral blood, sampled 28 days after the second AZD1222 dose. The TCR originated in an adult who received the AZD1222 COVID-19 vaccine. The CDR3 sequence is CASSLSAPTDTQYF. The CDR3 DNA follows: TGTGCCAGCAGTTTATCTGCCCCTACAGATACGCAGTATTTT.